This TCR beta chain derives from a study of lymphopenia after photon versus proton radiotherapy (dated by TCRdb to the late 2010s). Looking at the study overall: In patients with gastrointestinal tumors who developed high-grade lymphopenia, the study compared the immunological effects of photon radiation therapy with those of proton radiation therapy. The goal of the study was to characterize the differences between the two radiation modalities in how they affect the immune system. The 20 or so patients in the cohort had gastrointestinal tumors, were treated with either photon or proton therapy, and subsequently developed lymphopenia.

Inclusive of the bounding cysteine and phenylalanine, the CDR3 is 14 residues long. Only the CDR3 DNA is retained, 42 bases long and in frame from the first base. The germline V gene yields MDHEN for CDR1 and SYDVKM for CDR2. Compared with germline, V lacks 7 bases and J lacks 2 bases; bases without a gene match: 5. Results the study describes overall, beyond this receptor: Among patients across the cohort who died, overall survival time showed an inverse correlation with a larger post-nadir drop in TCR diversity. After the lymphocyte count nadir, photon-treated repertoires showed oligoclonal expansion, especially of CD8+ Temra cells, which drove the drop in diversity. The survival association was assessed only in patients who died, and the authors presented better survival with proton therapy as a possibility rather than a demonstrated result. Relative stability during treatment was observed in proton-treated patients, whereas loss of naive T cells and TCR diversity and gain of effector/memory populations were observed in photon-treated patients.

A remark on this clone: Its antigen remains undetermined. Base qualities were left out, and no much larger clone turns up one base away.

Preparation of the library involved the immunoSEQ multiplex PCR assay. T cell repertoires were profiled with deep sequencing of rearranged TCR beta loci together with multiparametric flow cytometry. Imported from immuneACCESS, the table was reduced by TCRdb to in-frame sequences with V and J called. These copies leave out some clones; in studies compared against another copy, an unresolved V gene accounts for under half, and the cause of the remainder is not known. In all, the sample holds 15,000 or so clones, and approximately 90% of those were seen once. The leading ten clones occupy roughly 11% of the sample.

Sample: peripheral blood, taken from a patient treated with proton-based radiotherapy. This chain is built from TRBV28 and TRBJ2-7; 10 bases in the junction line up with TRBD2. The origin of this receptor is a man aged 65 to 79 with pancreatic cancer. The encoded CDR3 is CASIRTSGPYEQYF. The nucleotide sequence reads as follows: TGTGCCAGCATACGGACTAGCGGACCCTACGAGCAGTACTTC.